The 30 T cell receptor beta chains presented below share a single source sample, sequenced in a study of CD8 T cells in Susac syndrome (dated by TCRdb to 2018 to 2020). Receptor amplification or capture employed the immunoSEQ multiplex PCR assay. RNA was extracted with the RNeasy kit and roughly 0.5 to 1 ug was reverse transcribed using random hexamers. TCRdb itself trimmed the public reads at Q25 with fastp, ran MiXCR and retained productive beta chains. Every distinct CDR3 protein forms one entry, paired with its most common genes and DNA. The sample table records roughly 220,000 distinct CDR3 sequences; approximately 94% of these occur just once. Of the sample, approximately 0.15% falls within the top ten clones. Sequencing was performed on CD4+ T cells from PBMCs. Receptor source: a human donor with Susac syndrome.

J is TRBJ1-6 and V is TRBV20-1, with 8 bases lining up with TRBD1. The V gene's germline CDR1 is DFQATT and CDR2 SNEGSKA (reference sequence). This CDR3 is 16 amino acids long. After removal of 8 bases from V and 0 bases from J, the junction contained 9 bases not matched to a gene. The CDR3, as DNA: TGCAGTACGAGGACAGGGACTAGCTCCTATAATTCACCCCTCCACTTT. Amino acid sequence: CSTRTGTSSYNSPLHF.

J is TRBJ2-7 and V is TRBV20-1, with D possibly TRBD2 on 6 matching bases. Trimming took 6 bases from V and 3 from J, leaving 6 bases between them. The germline CDR1 and CDR2 sequences are DFQATT and SNEGSKA (reference sequence). This CDR3 has 10 amino acids. In nucleotides, the CDR3 is TGCAGTGCGGGGGGCTACGAGCAGTACTTC. It codes for CSAGGYEQYF.

CDR3 nucleotide sequence: TGTGCCAGCAGCCCGGATGGCGCCATCGAGGGGCATGGCTACACCTTC. Encoded protein: CASSPDGAIEGHGYTF. The chain employs TRBV7-3 and TRBJ1-2; a weak D match, TRBD1 (5 bases). V was trimmed by 5 bases and J by 6 bases, leaving 22 bases between them. The CDR3 is 16 amino acids. CDR1 is SGHTA, CDR2 FQGTGA, per germline.

Here the CDR3 DNA reads TGTGCCAGCAGCTTGCTCCTACAGGGGGGCGATCAGCCCCAGCATTTT. Protein sequence: CASSLLLQGGDQPQHF. The gene calls are TRBV5-6 and TRBJ1-5; TRBD1 matches at 8 bases. V shed 1 base and J 5 bases; nucleotides not matched to a gene: 8. The germline gives CDR1 SGHDT, CDR2 YYEEEE. The CDR3 extends over 16 amino acids.

The chain carries TRBV7-2 and TRBJ1-6; 7 positions agree with TRBD1. Germline-derived CDR1 and CDR2 are SGHTA and FQGNSA. The CDR3 is made up of 14 amino acids. V gave up 5 bases and J gave up 8 bases; unmatched junction bases: 6. The CDR3 reads CASSPGTEDSPLHF. The CDR3 bases are TGTGCCAGCAGCCCCGGGACAGAGGATTCACCCCTCCACTTT.

The CDR3 loop is CSASDTGSNSPLHF. The CDR3 DNA reads TGCAGTGCTAGTGACACAGGGAGTAATTCACCCCTCCACTTT. This sequence joins TRBV20-1 and TRBJ1-6, with D possibly TRBD1 on 6 matching bases. The V end was cut by 3 bases, the J end by 6 bases, with 12 bases between. Germline V CDR1 and CDR2: DFQATT, SNEGSKA (reference sequence). There are 14 residues in the CDR3.

The chain combines TRBV18 with TRBJ2-3, with D perhaps matching TRBD2 (6 bases). The CDR3 is 13 amino acids. CDR1 KGHSH and CDR2 LQKENI come from the germline V gene. V lost 6 bases and J lost 2, with 9 bases in between. As DNA, the CDR3 is TGTGCCAGCTCGCAGGACTACACAGATACGCAGTATTTT. The encoded protein is CASSQDYTDTQYF.

V and J are TRBV10-3 and TRBJ1-2, with D perhaps matching TRBD1 (6 bases). Germline CDR1 is ENHRY and CDR2 is SYGVKD. V lost 0 bases and J 6 bases, leaving 8 bases between the germline ends. The CDR3 is 13 residues long. The CDR3 DNA is TGTGCCATCAGTGAGTCAAGGGGGGATGGCTACACCTTC. This translates into CAISESRGDGYTF.

This clonotype has just a few counts. The chain couples TRBV20-1 to TRBJ2-7; 11 positions agree with TRBD1. The CDR3 is made up of 16 amino acids. Germline V gene data show CDR1 as DFQATT and CDR2 as SNEGSKA (reference sequence). V was pared by 0 bases and J by 1 base, with 5 bases of the junction left unmatched. CDR3 in amino acids: CSARDLGQGESYEQYF. The CDR3 nucleotides read TGCAGTGCTAGAGATCTGGGACAGGGGGAATCCTACGAGCAGTACTTC.

V and J are TRBV19 and TRBJ2-3, with 8 bases identical to TRBD1. The CDR3 is 13 amino acids. Losses at the gene ends were 5 bases for V and 4 bases for J; bases not matched to a gene: 2. Germline CDR1 reads LNHDA; CDR2 reads SQIVND (reference sequence). The CDR3 region has the DNA TGTGCCAGTAGTCAGACAGGGGCAGATACGCAGTATTTT. This codes for CASSQTGADTQYF. Full variable domain (missing parts from reference TRBV19 and TRBJ2-3): DGGITQSPKYLFRKEGQNVTLSCEQNLNHDAMYWYRQDPGQGLRLIYYSQIVNDFQKGDIAEGYSVSREKKESFPLTVTSAQKNPTAFYLCASSQTGADTQYFGPGTRLTVL.

This clonotype was seen a handful of times. The rearrangement uses TRBV30 and TRBJ1-4; TRBD1 is a possible D gene (5 bases). This CDR3 contains 12 residues. Trimming pared 2 bases from V and 5 bases from J, leaving 6 bases between. Per the germline V gene, CDR1 is GTSNPN and CDR2 is SVGIG (reference sequence). As DNA, the CDR3 is TGTGCCTGGAGTAAGGGGAATGAAAAACTGTTTTTT. Its protein is CAWSKGNEKLFF.

In its sample, this clonotype was seen a few times. This chain joins TRBV6-5 and TRBJ1-1; D remains ambiguous. V shed 5 bases and J shed 3 bases, with 10 bases lying between them. The CDR3 sequence is 13 residues long. CDR1 and CDR2 (germline): MNHEY, SVGAGI. As DNA, the CDR3 is TGTGCCAGCAGTCCCGGGCCCGACACTGAAGCTTTCTTT. This codes for CASSPGPDTEAFF.

This chain connects TRBV11-2 to TRBJ2-7; 10 positions agree with TRBD1. Germline CDR1 reads SGHAT; CDR2 reads FQNNGV. CDR3 length: 15 residues. Trimming took 2 bases from V and 2 from J; bases not matched to a gene: 3. The CDR3 loop reads CASSLRGQGAYEQYF. CDR3 DNA sequence: TGTGCCAGCAGCTTACGTGGACAGGGGGCCTACGAGCAGTACTTC.

The chain recombines TRBV4-1 with TRBJ2-7, with TRBD1 matching 9 bases. In germline, CDR1 is MGHRA, CDR2 YSYEKL. The ends lost 4 bases at V and 5 bases at J; junction bases unmatched: 9. This CDR3 is 15 amino acids long. The CDR3 sequence: CASSLRTGADHEQYF. CDR3 DNA sequence: TGCGCCAGCAGCCTTCGGACAGGGGCCGACCACGAGCAGTACTTC.

The chain joins TRBV19 to TRBJ1-2; weak D call: TRBD1 (6 bases). Germline V gene data show CDR1 as LNHDA and CDR2 as SQIVND (reference sequence). The CDR3 length is 14 residues. Trimming left V 6 bases short and J 6 bases short, with 17 bases between. In nucleotides, the CDR3 is TGTGCCAGTAGATTTGAGAGGGGGATGAATGGCTACACCTTC. This sequence encodes CASRFERGMNGYTF.

This rearrangement joins TRBV5-1 to TRBJ2-2, with 8 bases aligning to TRBD1. The CDR3 covers 16 residues. With V trimmed by 0 bases and J by 1 base, 2 bases remained unmatched. CDR1 is SGHRS, CDR2 YFSETQ, per germline. This CDR3 is CASSLAGTGNTGELFF. The CDR3 DNA reads as TGCGCCAGCAGCTTGGCCGGGACAGGGAACACCGGGGAGCTGTTTTTT.

The J gene is TRBJ2-7, the V gene TRBV30, with a tentative D call TRBD1 (6 bases). CDR3 size: 13 residues. V shed 0 bases and J shed 6 bases, with 12 bases lying between them. The germline gives CDR1 GTSNPN, CDR2 SVGIG (reference sequence). Written as DNA, the CDR3 is TGTGCCTGGAGTGTGACAGGTCTTTCCGAGCAGTACTTC. Translation gives CAWSVTGLSEQYF.

On this clonotype: A junction boundary mismatches the germline segment, possibly from a read error. This chain joins TRBV5-1 and TRBJ2-3, with D perhaps matching TRBD1 (5 bases). Germline V gene lookup returns CDR1 SGHRS and CDR2 YFSETQ. The CDR3 covers 15 residues. CDR3 amino acids: CASRLAGLLTDTQYF. The CDR3 DNA follows: TGCGCCAGCAGATTGGCAGGGCTTCTCACAGATACGCAGTATTTT.

This sequence joins TRBV14 and TRBJ2-5; D is undetermined. V shed 4 bases and J shed 5 bases, with 14 bases lying between them. The germline CDR1 and CDR2 sequences are SGHDN and FVKESK. The CDR3 totals 14 residues. As DNA, the CDR3 is TGTGCCAGCAGCCTCAGTCCGACCGGGGAGACCCAGTACTTC. Translating gives CASSLSPTGETQYF.

The V and J genes are TRBV30 and TRBJ1-1; a weak D match, TRBD1 (6 bases). Per the germline V gene, CDR1 is GTSNPN and CDR2 is SVGIG (reference sequence). With 2 bases removed from V and 0 bases from J, the gap between germline ends came to 10 bases. The CDR3 totals 14 residues. This CDR3 is CAWSTDSLNTEAFF. Written as DNA, the CDR3 is TGTGCCTGGAGTACGGACAGCTTGAACACTGAAGCTTTCTTT.

The chain combines TRBV5-4 with TRBJ2-3; 9 nucleotides agree with TRBD1. Trimming removed 4 bases from V and 2 bases from J; junction bases left unmatched: 5. Germline CDR1 reads SGHNT; CDR2 reads YYREEE (reference sequence). The CDR3 loop spans 15 amino acids. The CDR3 nucleotides are TGTGCCAGCAGCCCGGACAGGGGAGACACAGATACGCAGTATTTT. Protein: CASSPDRGDTDTQYF.

The rearrangement links TRBV19 to TRBJ1-2, with 12 bases that match TRBD1. The CDR3 runs 17 residues. J gave up 5 bases and V 7 bases, and 14 bases lay outside the gene matches. CDR1 and CDR2 (germline): LNHDA, SQIVND (reference sequence). The DNA for the CDR3 is TGTGCCAGTACCCCGCGCGGGACAGGGGGCCCGAGGTATGGCTACACCTTC. This gives the protein CASTPRGTGGPRYGYTF.

The chain recombines TRBV29-1 with TRBJ2-7; possibly TRBD1 for D (6 bases). V shed 7 bases and J shed 2 bases, with 27 bases lying between them. The V gene's germline CDR1 is SQVTM and CDR2 ANQGSEA. This CDR3 comprises 17 residues. CDR3 DNA sequence: TGCAGCGCCCCCATACGTCCGGGATGGGACACGGCCTACGAGCAGTACTTC. The encoded protein is CSAPIRPGWDTAYEQYF.

The chain links TRBV12-3 or TRBV12-4 to TRBJ2-7, with 7 nucleotides matching TRBD1. V lost 6 bases, J lost 5 bases, and 10 bases stayed unmatched. CDR3 length: 14 amino acids. This CDR3 is CASRLEGALDEQYF. The CDR3 nucleotides are TGTGCCAGCAGGCTTGAGGGGGCCCTCGACGAGCAGTACTTC.

This clonotype was seen a single time. V gene TRBV7-8 combines with J gene TRBJ1-2; D remains unclear. CDR1 is SGHVS and CDR2 is FQNEAQ in the germline V gene. The V gene lost 5 bases and the J gene lost 3 bases, with 13 bases spanning the gap. The CDR3 has 14 residues. CDR3 coding DNA: TGTGCCAGCAGCCCATTACGGCGGTACTATGGCTACACCTTC. Protein sequence: CASSPLRRYYGYTF.

The chain recombines TRBV5-6 with TRBJ2-7, with 9 bases lining up with TRBD1. From germline, CDR1 is SGHDT and CDR2 YYEEEE. The CDR3 runs 14 residues. The V gene end was trimmed by 3 bases and the J gene end by 7 bases; junction bases not matched to a gene: 8. CDR3 protein: CASSYRTGAGEQYF. The CDR3 region has the DNA TGTGCCAGCAGCTACCGGACAGGGGCAGGTGAGCAGTACTTC.

This sequence joins TRBV6-2 or TRBV6-3 and TRBJ2-1, with D perhaps matching TRBD1 (5 bases). Looked up from germline, CDR1 is MNHEY and CDR2 is SVGEGT. The CDR3 covers 17 residues. V was trimmed by 0 bases and J by 1 base, leaving 13 bases between them. The DNA of the CDR3 is TGTGCCAGCAGTTACTCCACGCCAGGGATTTCCTACAATGAGCAGTTCTTC. Amino acid sequence: CASSYSTPGISYNEQFF.

The chain joins TRBV30 to TRBJ1-1, with TRBD1 as a possible D gene (5 bases). This CDR3 has 14 residues. The germline V gene has CDR1 GTSNPN and CDR2 SVGIG (reference sequence). V was shortened by 2 bases and J by 6 bases, with 16 bases between the two germline ends. In nucleotides, the CDR3 is TGTGCCTGGAGTTCCTACGGGGCCGGGGCTGAAGCTTTCTTT. This translates into CAWSSYGAGAEAFF.

The V call is TRBV27, the J call TRBJ2-4; D is perhaps TRBD1 (6 bases). Germline V lookup: CDR1 MNHEY, CDR2 SMNVEV (reference sequence). CDR3 size: 16 residues. Trimming took 5 bases from V and 0 from J, leaving 14 bases between them. CDR3 protein: CASSARQAIAKNIQYF. For the CDR3, the DNA is TGTGCCAGCAGTGCCAGACAGGCGATAGCCAAAAACATTCAGTACTTC.

The J gene is TRBJ1-1, the V gene TRBV30, with D tentatively TRBD1 (5 bases). This CDR3 has 13 amino acids. From germline, CDR1 is GTSNPN and CDR2 SVGIG (reference sequence). Trimming pared 3 bases from V and 8 bases from J, leaving 16 bases between. The CDR3 is CAWSSRGGAEAFF. For the CDR3, the DNA is TGTGCCTGGAGCTCGCGGGGCGGGGCGGAAGCTTTCTTT.